This entry lists 23 T cell receptor beta chains sequenced from one sample in a study of post-analysis software for immune sequencing data (dated by TCRdb to 2013 to 2016). Here is what the overall study found, with its caveats: Patients showed significantly higher frequencies than controls for a handful of TRBV segments, among them TRBV5-6, TRBV5-1 and TRBV20-1.

Library preparation used PCR. TCRdb names Illumina HiSeq 2500 as the instrument used. To reduce PCR and sequencing biases, unique molecular identifiers were built into the TCR beta cDNA libraries. TCRdb trimmed the raw reads at Q25, called clones with MiXCR and kept productive beta chains. Rows merge per CDR3 protein into single entries with the most common DNA and genes. The sample includes some 890,000 distinct CDR3 sequences, with roughly 50% observed a single time. The ten largest clones take up approximately 4.3% of the sample. Antigens of these TCRs are unknown. Sequencing was carried out using blood. All receptors come from a girl aged 10-17 years with multiple sclerosis.

V usage is TRBV20-1 and J usage is TRBJ1-5; TRBD1 matches 7 bases. Trimming took 4 bases from V and 9 from J; bases not matched to a gene: 6. This CDR3 spans 12 amino acids. Germline CDR1 reads DFQATT; CDR2 reads SNEGSKA (reference sequence). In DNA form, the CDR3 reads TGCAGTGCTATAGACAGGGATTCGCCCCAGCATTTT. It codes for CSAIDRDSPQHF.

V gene TRBV11-2 combines with J gene TRBJ2-7, with D tentatively TRBD1 (5 bases). Germline loops: CDR1 SGHAT, CDR2 FQNNGV. The CDR3 covers 15 residues. Trimming left V 0 bases short and J 2 bases short, with 11 bases between. The CDR3 coding sequence is TGTGCCAGCAGCTTAGACAGGGCAATTCCCTACGAGCAGTACTTC. Its translation: CASSLDRAIPYEQYF.

The chain is built from TRBV7-9 and TRBJ2-7; unclear D gene. Germline V CDR1 and CDR2: SEHNR, FQNEAQ (reference sequence). V lost 7 bases and J 3 bases, leaving 19 bases between the germline ends. The CDR3 spans 15 residues. The CDR3 DNA follows: TGTGCCAGCACCCCTGGAACACTTCCTTACTACGAGCAGTACTTC. It translates to CASTPGTLPYYEQYF.

This clonotype came up a few times. The chain couples TRBV20-1 to TRBJ2-3, with D possibly TRBD2 on 6 matching bases. Germline-derived CDR1 and CDR2 are DFQATT and SNEGSKA (reference sequence). CDR3 length equals 14 residues. V lost 3 bases and J lost 3, with 13 bases in between. CDR3 DNA: TGCAGTGCTAGCTTGATCCGGGGGACAGATACGCAGTATTTT. This encodes CSASLIRGTDTQYF.

CDR3 amino acids: CASSLGQGNWEIEETQYF. The CDR3 DNA reads as TGTGCCAGCAGCTTAGGGCAGGGAAATTGGGAAATTGAAGAGACCCAGTACTTC. The chain carries TRBV7-9 and TRBJ2-5; possibly TRBD1 for D (5 bases). The length of the CDR3 is 18 residues. CDR1 is SEHNR and CDR2 is FQNEAQ in the germline V gene (reference sequence). V was clipped by 1 base and J by 3 bases, with 21 bases between them.

Concerning this clonotype itself: A junction boundary mismatches the germline segment, possibly from a read error. The chain employs TRBV20-1 and TRBJ2-4; TRBD1 is a possible D gene (6 bases). Gene TRBJ2-7 matches the end of the DNA better, so the J call may be wrong. Germline V CDR1 and CDR2: DFQATT, SNEGSKA (reference sequence). There are 13 residues in the CDR3. This chain's CDR3 is CSARGQPLYEQYF. The CDR3 DNA reads as TGCAGTGCGAGAGGACAGCCGCTCTACGAGCAGTACTTC.

This sequence joins TRBV6-5 and TRBJ1-2; D uncertain. CDR3 length: 15 amino acids. Germline V lookup: CDR1 MNHEY, CDR2 SVGAGI. Trimming took off 2 bases at V and 4 bases at J, with 14 bases between the two ends. CDR3 sequence: CASSYRPQNFYGYTF. CDR3 in DNA: TGTGCCAGCAGTTACAGGCCGCAAAACTTCTATGGCTACACCTTC.

This chain connects TRBV5-1 to TRBJ1-1; weak D call: TRBD1 (6 bases). Trimming removed 0 bases at V and 4 bases at J, with 13 bases between. Germline loops: CDR1 SGHRS, CDR2 YFSETQ. The CDR3 is 15 residues long. The CDR3 spells CASSLAESGATEAFF. For the CDR3, the DNA is TGCGCCAGCAGCTTGGCCGAGTCAGGGGCCACTGAAGCTTTCTTT.

This clonotype was observed a single time. The DNA of the CDR3 is TGTGCCAGCAGTTCCTGGACAGGGGGAGCTGGCTACACCTTC. Encoded protein: CASSSWTGGAGYTF. The chain joins TRBV12-3 or TRBV12-4 to TRBJ1-2; 10 positions match TRBD1. The CDR3 length is 14 residues. The trim removed 4 bases at V and 7 bases at J, leaving 6 bases unmatched.

The V call is TRBV20-1, the J call TRBJ2-5; tentatively, D is TRBD2 (6 bases). This CDR3 has 13 residues. V lost 0 bases to trimming and J lost 7 bases, with 12 bases between them. The V gene's germline CDR1 is DFQATT and CDR2 SNEGSKA (reference sequence). Written as DNA, the CDR3 is TGCAGTGCTAGAGACAGGGTCGGGGGGACCCAGTACTTC. Translation gives CSARDRVGGTQYF.

The rearrangement joins TRBV13 to TRBJ2-7; the D is unclear. The CDR3 contains 16 residues. The germline CDR1 and CDR2 sequences are PRHDT and FYEKMQ (reference sequence). The V end lost 5 bases, the J end lost 7 bases, and 24 bases lay between the germline ends. The DNA of the CDR3 is TGTGCCAGCAGCAACTCCGCCCAAACAGTTTACAATGAGCAGTACTTC. Translation: CASSNSAQTVYNEQYF.

The gene calls are TRBV29-1 and TRBJ1-5, with D maybe TRBD1 (6 bases). CDR3 length: 14 amino acids. Germline assignment: CDR1 SQVTM and CDR2 ANQGSEA. The V end lost 5 bases, the J end lost 3 bases, and 14 bases lay between the germline ends. CDR3 DNA sequence: TGCAGCGTTACCACGGACAGCTCCAATCAGCCCCAGCATTTT. As protein: CSVTTDSSNQPQHF.

CDR3 loop: CSAVRGSPYEQYF. CDR3 bases: TGCAGTGCCGTGAGGGGGTCCCCCTACGAGCAGTACTTC. The chain is built from TRBV20-1 and TRBJ2-7, with D perhaps TRBD1 (6 bases). Germline V gene sequence: CDR1 DFQATT, CDR2 SNEGSKA (reference sequence). Trimming took off 6 bases at V and 2 bases at J, with 14 bases between the two ends. The CDR3 contains 13 residues.

This clonotype appeared a single time. This chain connects TRBV5-1 to TRBJ2-5; 7 nucleotides agree with TRBD1. J was trimmed by 1 base and V by 4 bases; bases with no gene match: 10. CDR1 is SGHRS and CDR2 is YFSETQ in the germline V gene. The CDR3 totals 16 residues. The CDR3 region has the DNA TGCGCCAGCAGCCGGAAGGGACAGACCATCCAAGAGACCCAGTACTTC. It codes for CASSRKGQTIQETQYF. Full variable domain (missing parts from reference TRBV5-1 and TRBJ2-5): KAGVTQTPRYLIKTRGQQVTLSCSPISGHRSVSWYQQTPGQGLQFLFEYFSETQRNKGNFPGRFSGRQFSNSRSEMNVSTLELGDSALYLCASSRKGQTIQETQYFGPGTRLLVL.

The CDR3 nucleotides are TGTGCCAGCAGTGGATCCTGGGACTTCCAAGAGACCCAGTACTTC. Amino acid sequence: CASSGSWDFQETQYF. This chain joins TRBV25-1 and TRBJ2-5; the D gene is possibly TRBD2 (6 bases). Trimming pared 4 bases from V and 1 base from J, leaving 13 bases between. Germline V gives CDR1 MGHDK, CDR2 SYGVNS. The CDR3 runs to 15 residues. Combining the CDR3 with reference TRBV25-1 and TRBJ2-5 gives the whole variable domain EADIYQTPRYLVIGTGKKITLECSQTMGHDKMYWYQQDPGMELHLIHYSYGVNSTEKGDLSSESTVSRIRTEHFPLTLESARPSHTSQYLCASSGSWDFQETQYFGPGTRLLVL.

This clonotype occurred a few times. The chain recombines TRBV29-1 with TRBJ2-3, with 8 bases that match TRBD1. CDR3 size: 15 residues. Germline loops: CDR1 SQVTM, CDR2 ANQGSEA. V lost 3 bases and J lost 5; bases outside the gene matches: 10. CDR3 amino acids: CSVEFVRGRIDTQYF. Here the CDR3 DNA reads TGCAGCGTTGAGTTTGTCAGGGGGCGGATAGATACGCAGTATTTT.

The count of this clonotype is one. The chain joins TRBV20-1 to TRBJ2-5; TRBD2 matches at 7 bases. Germline loops: CDR1 DFQATT, CDR2 SNEGSKA (reference sequence). The CDR3 spans 15 residues. The V and J ends lost 7 bases and 2 bases, in that order; junction bases with no gene match: 13. Here the CDR3 DNA reads TGCAGTGTCAGCCCCCTGGGGGGGAGTCAAGAGACCCAGTACTTC. The encoded protein is CSVSPLGGSQETQYF.

In this sample, this clonotype turned up a few times. V usage is TRBV3-1 and J usage is TRBJ1-2; D is perhaps TRBD1 (5 bases). This CDR3 comprises 14 residues. The germline CDR1 and CDR2 sequences are LGHDT and YNNKEL (reference sequence). Trimming pared 3 bases from V and 8 bases from J, leaving 16 bases between. The CDR3 region is CASSHAGTRPGYTF. CDR3 sequence (DNA): TGTGCCAGCAGCCACGCCGGGACTCGGCCGGGCTACACCTTC.

V gene TRBV6-6 combines with J gene TRBJ2-4; D perhaps matches TRBD1 (5 bases). Germline values: CDR1 MNHNY, CDR2 SVGAGI (reference sequence). The CDR3 runs 12 residues. Trimming cost V 4 bases and J 13 bases, with 14 bases left between them. The CDR3: CASSSLTALQYF. The CDR3 DNA reads as TGTGCCAGCAGTTCCTTGACAGCCCTACAGTACTTC.

This clonotype was seen more than once but under ten times. The V and J genes are TRBV25-1 and TRBJ2-7; maybe TRBD1 (6 bases). CDR1 and CDR2 (germline): MGHDK, SYGVNS. Trimming cost V 2 bases and J 1 base, with 6 bases left between them. CDR3 size: 13 residues. The CDR3 DNA reads TGTGCCAGCAGTGAACAGGGGTCCTACGAGCAGTACTTC. It yields the protein CASSEQGSYEQYF.

V usage is TRBV29-1 and J usage is TRBJ2-5; D remains ambiguous. The V gene lost 1 base and the J gene lost 11 bases, with 20 bases spanning the gap. The CDR3 runs 14 residues. Germline V gene sequence: CDR1 SQVTM, CDR2 ANQGSEA. In DNA form, the CDR3 reads TGCAGCGTTGAAGGAGACGTCGGCGTGAGAGAGCAGTACTTC. Amino acids: CSVEGDVGVREQYF.

V gene TRBV29-1 combines with J gene TRBJ2-7; 7 bases line up with TRBD1. Looked up from germline, CDR1 is SQVTM and CDR2 is ANQGSEA. V gave up 7 bases and J gave up 3 bases; unmatched junction bases: 9. The CDR3 contains 13 residues. CDR3 in DNA: TGCAGCGCCACGGGACAGCAAGTCTACGAGCAGTACTTC. Amino acids: CSATGQQVYEQYF.

The chain joins TRBV10-3 to TRBJ1-2; tentative D call: TRBD1 (5 bases). Germline-derived CDR1 and CDR2 are ENHRY and SYGVKD. V was trimmed by 8 bases and J by 3 bases, leaving 10 bases between them. This CDR3 spans 12 amino acids. CDR3 sequence: CAIGKGHYGYTF. As DNA, the CDR3 is TGTGCCATCGGGAAGGGGCACTATGGCTACACCTTC.